These T cell receptor beta chains were read from a single sample in a study of T cell repertoires in cytomegalovirus infection. MiXCR, applied by TCRdb to the reads, yields one record per CDR3 protein. The data show around 530,000 distinct CDR3 sequences, approximately 25% seen once. Material for sequencing was PBMCs. All receptors derive from a human donor in good health (CMV status not recorded). Some clones in this sample may be carry-over from other donors' samples. CDR3s leave out the opening cysteine and the closing phenylalanine or tryptophan. The order of the fields is V gene, CDR3 length, J gene, CDR3 protein.

>TRBV11-2|13|TRBJ1-1
ASSSVMGRNTEAF
>TRBV4-1|16|TRBJ1-4
ASSQDGPPRNEGEKLF
>TRBV27|13|TRBJ2-2
ASSMRGWDTGELF
>TRBV18|11|TRBJ2-1
ASSKDSINEQF
>TRBV7-6|12|TRBJ2-1
ASSGLAGGDEQF
>TRBV27|9|TRBJ2-7
ASRAMGEQY
>TRBV20-1|12|TRBJ2-5
SASEMTHSETQY
>TRBV30|9|TRBJ2-3
AWSGGGVQY
>TRBV12-3/TRBV12-4|12|TRBJ1-2
ASSPIGSNYGYT
>TRBV29-1|10|TRBJ1-2
SVAREGYGYT
>TRBV14|15|TRBJ2-3
ASSQDWAANPTDTQY